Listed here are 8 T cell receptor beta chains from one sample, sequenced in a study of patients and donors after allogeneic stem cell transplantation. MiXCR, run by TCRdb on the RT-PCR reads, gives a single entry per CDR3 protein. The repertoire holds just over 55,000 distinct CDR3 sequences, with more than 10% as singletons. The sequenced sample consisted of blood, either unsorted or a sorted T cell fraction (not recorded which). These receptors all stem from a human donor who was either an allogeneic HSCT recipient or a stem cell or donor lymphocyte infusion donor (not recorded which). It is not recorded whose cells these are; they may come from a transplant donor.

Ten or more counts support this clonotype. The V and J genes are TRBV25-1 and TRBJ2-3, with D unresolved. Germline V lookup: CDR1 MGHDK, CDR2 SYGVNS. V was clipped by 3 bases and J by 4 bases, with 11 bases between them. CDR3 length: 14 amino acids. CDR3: CASSDVGWSDTQYF. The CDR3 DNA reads TGTGCCAGCAGTGATGTCGGTTGGTCAGATACGCAGTATTTT. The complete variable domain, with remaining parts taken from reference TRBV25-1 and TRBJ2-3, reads EADIYQTPRYLVIGTGKKITLECSQTMGHDKMYWYQQDPGMELHLIHYSYGVNSTEKGDLSSESTVSRIRTEHFPLTLESARPSHTSQYLCASSDVGWSDTQYFGPGTRLTVL.

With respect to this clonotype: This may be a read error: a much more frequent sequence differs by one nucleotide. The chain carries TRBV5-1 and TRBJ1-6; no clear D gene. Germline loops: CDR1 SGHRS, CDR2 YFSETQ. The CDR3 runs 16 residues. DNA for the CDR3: TGCGCCAGCAGCCGTTCAGGCTTCTCCTATAATTCACACCTCCACTTT. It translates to CASSRSGFSYNSHLHF.

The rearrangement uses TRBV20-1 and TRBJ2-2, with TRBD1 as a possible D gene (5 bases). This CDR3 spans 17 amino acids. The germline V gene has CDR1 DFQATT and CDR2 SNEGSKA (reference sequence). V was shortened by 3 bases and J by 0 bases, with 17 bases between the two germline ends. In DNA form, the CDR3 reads TGCAGTGCTAGTGGGCAGGCTAAGGGGTCGAACACCGGGGAGCTGTTTTTT. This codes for CSASGQAKGSNTGELFF.

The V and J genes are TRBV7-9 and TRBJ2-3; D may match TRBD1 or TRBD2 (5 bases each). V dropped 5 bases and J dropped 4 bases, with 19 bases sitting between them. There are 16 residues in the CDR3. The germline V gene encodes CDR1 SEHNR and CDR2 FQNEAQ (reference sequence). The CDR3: CASSPFRDLNPDTQYF. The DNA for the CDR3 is TGTGCCAGCAGCCCATTCCGGGACCTTAATCCAGATACGCAGTATTTT.

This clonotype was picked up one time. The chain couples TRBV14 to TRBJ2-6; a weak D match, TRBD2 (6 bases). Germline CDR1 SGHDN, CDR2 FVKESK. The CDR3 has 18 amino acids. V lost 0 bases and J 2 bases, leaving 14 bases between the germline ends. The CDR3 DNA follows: TGTGCCAGCAGCCAAGAAAGTATGGGGGAGGCTGGGGCCAACGTCCTGACTTTC. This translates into CASSQESMGEAGANVLTF.

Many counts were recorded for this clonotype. The CDR3 DNA is TGTGCCAGCACCGTGACAGGCAACTATGGCTACACCTTC. It specifies CASTVTGNYGYTF. The chain is built from TRBV12-3 or TRBV12-4 and TRBJ1-2; D might be TRBD1 (6 bases). V lost 7 bases and J lost 2, with 11 bases in between. The CDR3 contains 13 residues.

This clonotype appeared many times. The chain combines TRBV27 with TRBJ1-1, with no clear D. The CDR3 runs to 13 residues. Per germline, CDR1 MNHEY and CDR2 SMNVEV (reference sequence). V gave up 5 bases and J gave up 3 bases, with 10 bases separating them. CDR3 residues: CASSISGDTEAFF. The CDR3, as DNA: TGTGCCAGCAGTATCTCTGGGGACACTGAAGCTTTCTTT.

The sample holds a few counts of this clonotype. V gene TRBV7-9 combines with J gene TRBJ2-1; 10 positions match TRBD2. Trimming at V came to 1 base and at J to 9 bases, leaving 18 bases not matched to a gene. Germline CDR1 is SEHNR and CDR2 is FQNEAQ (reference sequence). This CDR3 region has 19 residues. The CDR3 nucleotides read TGTGCCAGCAGCTTAGGGAGGGGGCCTAGCGGGAGTCCTCTGCTTGAGCAGTTCTTC. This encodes CASSLGRGPSGSPLLEQFF.